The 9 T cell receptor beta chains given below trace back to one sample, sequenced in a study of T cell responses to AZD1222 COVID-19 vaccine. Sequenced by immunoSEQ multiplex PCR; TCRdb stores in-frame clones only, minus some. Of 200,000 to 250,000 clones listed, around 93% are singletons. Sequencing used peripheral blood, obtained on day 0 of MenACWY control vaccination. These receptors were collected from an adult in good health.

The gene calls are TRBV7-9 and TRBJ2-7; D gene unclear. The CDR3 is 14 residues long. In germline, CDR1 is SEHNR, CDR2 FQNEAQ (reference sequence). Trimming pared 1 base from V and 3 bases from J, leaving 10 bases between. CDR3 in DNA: TGTGCCAGCAGCTTAGGTAAAGTAAACTACGAGCAGTACTTC. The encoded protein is CASSLGKVNYEQYF. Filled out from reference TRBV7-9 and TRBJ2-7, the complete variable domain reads DTGVSQNPRHKITKRGQNVTFRCDPISEHNRLYWYRQTLGQGPEFLTYFQNEAQLEKSRLLSDRFSAERPKGSFSTLEIQRTEQGDSAMYLCASSLGKVNYEQYFGPGTRLTVT.

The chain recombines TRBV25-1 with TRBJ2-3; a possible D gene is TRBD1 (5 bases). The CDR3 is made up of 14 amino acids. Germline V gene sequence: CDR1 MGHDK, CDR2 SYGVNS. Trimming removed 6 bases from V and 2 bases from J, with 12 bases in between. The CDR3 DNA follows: TGTGCCAGCAGACCAGGGCCCGTCACAGATACGCAGTATTTT. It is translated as CASRPGPVTDTQYF.

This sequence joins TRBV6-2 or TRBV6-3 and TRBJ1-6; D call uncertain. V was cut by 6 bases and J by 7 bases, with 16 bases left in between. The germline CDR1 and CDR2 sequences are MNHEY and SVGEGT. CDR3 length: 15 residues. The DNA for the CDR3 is TGTGCCAGCAGCTCCGGACGGGCGATCAATTCACCCCTCCACTTT. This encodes CASSSGRAINSPLHF.

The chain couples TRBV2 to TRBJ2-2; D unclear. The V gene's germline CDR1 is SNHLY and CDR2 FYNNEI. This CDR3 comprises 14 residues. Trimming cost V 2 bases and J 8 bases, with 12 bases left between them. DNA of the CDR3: TGTGCCAGCAGTGAAATCCGTAGTAGGGGGGAGCTGTTTTTT. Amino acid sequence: CASSEIRSRGELFF.

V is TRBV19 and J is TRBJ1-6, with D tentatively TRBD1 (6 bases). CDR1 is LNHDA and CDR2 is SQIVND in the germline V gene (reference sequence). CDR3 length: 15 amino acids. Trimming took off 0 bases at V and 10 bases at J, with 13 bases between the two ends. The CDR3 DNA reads TGTGCCAGTAGTATAGACGGGGGGCACTGGTCACCCCTCCACTTT. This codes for CASSIDGGHWSPLHF.

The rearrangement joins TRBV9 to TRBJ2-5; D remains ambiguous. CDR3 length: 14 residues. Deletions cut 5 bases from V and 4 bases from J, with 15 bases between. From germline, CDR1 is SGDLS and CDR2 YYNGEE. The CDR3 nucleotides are TGTGCCAGCAGTCGTACGGCGAGTTCAGAGACCCAGTACTTC. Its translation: CASSRTASSETQYF.

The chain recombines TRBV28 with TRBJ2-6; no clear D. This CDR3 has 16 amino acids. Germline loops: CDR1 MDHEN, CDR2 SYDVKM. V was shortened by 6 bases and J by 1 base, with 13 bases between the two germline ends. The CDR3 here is CASSSPSSSGANVLTF. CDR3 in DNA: TGTGCCAGCAGCTCCCCCTCAAGTTCTGGGGCCAACGTCCTGACTTTC.

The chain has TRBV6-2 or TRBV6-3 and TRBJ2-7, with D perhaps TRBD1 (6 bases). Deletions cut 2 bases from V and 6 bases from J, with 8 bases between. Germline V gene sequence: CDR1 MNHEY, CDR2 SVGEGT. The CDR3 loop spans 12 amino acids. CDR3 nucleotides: TGTGCCAGCAGTTACCCAGGGGTCGAGCAGTACTTC. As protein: CASSYPGVEQYF.

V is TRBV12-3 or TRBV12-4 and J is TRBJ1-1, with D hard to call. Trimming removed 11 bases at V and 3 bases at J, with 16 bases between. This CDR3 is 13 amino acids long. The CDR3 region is CASAPGSYTEAFF. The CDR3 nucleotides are TGTGCCTCCGCCCCCGGCTCCTACACTGAAGCTTTCTTT.